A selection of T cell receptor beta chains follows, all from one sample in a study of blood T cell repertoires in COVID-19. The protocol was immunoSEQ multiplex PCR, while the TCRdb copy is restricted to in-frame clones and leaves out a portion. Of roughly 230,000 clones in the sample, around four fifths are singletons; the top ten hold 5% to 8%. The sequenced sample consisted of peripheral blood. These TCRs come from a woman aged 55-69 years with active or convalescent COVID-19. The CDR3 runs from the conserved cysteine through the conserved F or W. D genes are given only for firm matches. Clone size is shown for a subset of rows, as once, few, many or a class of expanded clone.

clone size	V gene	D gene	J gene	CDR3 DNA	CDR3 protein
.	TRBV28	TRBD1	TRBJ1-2	TGTGCCAGCTCTTCCGGGACAGGTCTCTATGGCTACACCTTC	CASSSGTGLYGYTF
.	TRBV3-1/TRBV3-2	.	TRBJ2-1	TGTGCCAGCAGACCTAACTCGGGGACAACCAATGAGCAGTTCTTC	CASRPNSGTTNEQFF
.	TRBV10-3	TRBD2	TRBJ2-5	TGTGCCATCAGTTCCGGACTAGGGAGAGAGACCCAGTACTTC	CAISSGLGRETQYF
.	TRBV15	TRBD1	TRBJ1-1	TGTGCCACCAGCAGGGGAGGGACAGGGAACACTGAAGCTTTCTTT	CATSRGGTGNTEAFF
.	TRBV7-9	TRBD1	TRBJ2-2	TGTGCCAGCAGCCTGACAGGGGCCACCGGGGAGCTGTTTTTT	CASSLTGATGELFF
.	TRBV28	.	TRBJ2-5	TGTGCCAGCGCTACCCAAGAGACCCAGTACTTC	CASATQETQYF
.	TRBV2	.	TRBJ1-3	TGTGCCAGCAGTGTGGGGAGCTACTCTGGAAACACCATATATTTT	CASSVGSYSGNTIYF
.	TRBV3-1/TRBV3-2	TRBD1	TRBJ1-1	TGTGCCAGCAGCCAAGTGGCAGGGGGCTTTACTGAAGCTTTCTTT	CASSQVAGGFTEAFF
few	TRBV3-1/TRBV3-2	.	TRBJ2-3	TGTGCCAGCAGCCCTTCGACTGGATTCACAGATACGCAGTATTTT	CASSPSTGFTDTQYF
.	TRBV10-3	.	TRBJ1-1	TGTGCCATCGCCGCAGGGTTGAACACTGAAGCTTTCTTT	CAIAAGLNTEAFF
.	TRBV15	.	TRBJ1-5	TGTGCCACCAGCAGAGATAGGGGACACCTGGTTGGTCAGCCCCAGCATTTT	CATSRDRGHLVGQPQHF
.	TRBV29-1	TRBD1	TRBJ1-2	TGCAGCGTGGGACAGAGTCAAGCGGCCTATGGCTACACCTTC	CSVGQSQAAYGYTF
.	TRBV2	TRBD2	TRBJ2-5	TGTGCCAGCAGTGCTAGACTAGCGGCCCAAGAGACCCAGTACTTC	CASSARLAAQETQYF